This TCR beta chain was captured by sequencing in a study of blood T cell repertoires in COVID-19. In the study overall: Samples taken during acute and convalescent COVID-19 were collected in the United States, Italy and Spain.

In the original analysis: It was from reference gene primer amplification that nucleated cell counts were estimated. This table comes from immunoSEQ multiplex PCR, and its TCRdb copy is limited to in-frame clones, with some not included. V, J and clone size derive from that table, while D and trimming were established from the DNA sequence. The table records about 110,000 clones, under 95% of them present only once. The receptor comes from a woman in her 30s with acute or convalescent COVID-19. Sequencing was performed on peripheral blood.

CDR3 coding DNA: TGTGCCAGCAGCTTGACTAGCGGGAGTACCGGGGAGCTGTTTTTT. This encodes CASSLTSGSTGELFF. The chain employs TRBV5-4 and TRBJ2-2; 11 bases line up with TRBD2. This CDR3 is 15 amino acids long. Per germline, CDR1 SGHNT and CDR2 YYREEE (reference sequence). Trimming took 1 base from V and 5 from J; bases not matched to a gene: 1.